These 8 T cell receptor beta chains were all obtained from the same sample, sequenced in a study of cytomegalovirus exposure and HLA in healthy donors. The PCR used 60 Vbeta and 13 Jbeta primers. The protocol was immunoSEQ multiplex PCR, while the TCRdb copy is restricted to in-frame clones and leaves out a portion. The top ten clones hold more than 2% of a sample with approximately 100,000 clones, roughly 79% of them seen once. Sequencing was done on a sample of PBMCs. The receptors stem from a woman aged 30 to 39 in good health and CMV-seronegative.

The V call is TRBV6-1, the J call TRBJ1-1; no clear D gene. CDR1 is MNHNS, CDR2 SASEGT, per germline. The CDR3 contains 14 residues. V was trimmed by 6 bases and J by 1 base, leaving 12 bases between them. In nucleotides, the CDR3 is TGTGCCAGCAGGGACTTTCCTTCGAACACTGAAGCTTTCTTT. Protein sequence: CASRDFPSNTEAFF.

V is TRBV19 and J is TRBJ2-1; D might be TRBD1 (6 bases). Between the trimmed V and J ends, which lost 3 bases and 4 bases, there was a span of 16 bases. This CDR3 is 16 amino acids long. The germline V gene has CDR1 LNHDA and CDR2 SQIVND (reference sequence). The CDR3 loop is CASSISPVGAYNEQFF. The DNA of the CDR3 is TGTGCCAGTAGTATTAGCCCCGTGGGGGCGTACAATGAGCAGTTCTTC. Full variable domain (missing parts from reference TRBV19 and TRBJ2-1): DGGITQSPKYLFRKEGQNVTLSCEQNLNHDAMYWYRQDPGQGLRLIYYSQIVNDFQKGDIAEGYSVSREKKESFPLTVTSAQKNPTAFYLCASSISPVGAYNEQFFGPGTRLTVL.

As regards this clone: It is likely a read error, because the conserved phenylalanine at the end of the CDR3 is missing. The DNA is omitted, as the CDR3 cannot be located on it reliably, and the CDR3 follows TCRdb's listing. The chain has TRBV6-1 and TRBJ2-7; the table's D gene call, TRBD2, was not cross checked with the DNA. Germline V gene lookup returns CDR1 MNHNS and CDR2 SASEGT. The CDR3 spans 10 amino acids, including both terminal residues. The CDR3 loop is CASSEALLES.

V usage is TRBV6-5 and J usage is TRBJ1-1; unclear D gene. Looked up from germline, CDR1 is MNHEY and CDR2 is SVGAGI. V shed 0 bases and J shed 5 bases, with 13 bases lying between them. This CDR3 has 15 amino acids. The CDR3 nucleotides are TGTGCCAGCAGTTACTCGAGGAGGCGGGGAACTGAAGCTTTCTTT. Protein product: CASSYSRRRGTEAFF.

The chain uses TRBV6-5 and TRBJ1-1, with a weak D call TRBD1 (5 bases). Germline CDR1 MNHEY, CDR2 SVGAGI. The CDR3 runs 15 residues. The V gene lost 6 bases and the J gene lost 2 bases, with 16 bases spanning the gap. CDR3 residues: CASSSGTTINTEAFF. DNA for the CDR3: TGTGCCAGCAGCAGCGGGACTACCATTAACACTGAAGCTTTCTTT.

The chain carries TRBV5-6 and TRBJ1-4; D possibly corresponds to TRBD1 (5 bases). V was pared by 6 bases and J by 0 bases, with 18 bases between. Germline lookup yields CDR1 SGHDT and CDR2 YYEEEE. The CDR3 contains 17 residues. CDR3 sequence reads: CASTRGTVIATNEKLFF. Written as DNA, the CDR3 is TGTGCCAGCACCCGGGGGACGGTGATTGCAACTAATGAAAAACTGTTTTTT.

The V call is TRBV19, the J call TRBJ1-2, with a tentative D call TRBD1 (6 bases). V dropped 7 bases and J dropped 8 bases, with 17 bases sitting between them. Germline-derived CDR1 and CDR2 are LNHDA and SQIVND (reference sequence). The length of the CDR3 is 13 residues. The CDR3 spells CASTGWAGEGYTF. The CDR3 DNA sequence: TGTGCCAGTACTGGGTGGGCAGGGGAAGGCTACACCTTC. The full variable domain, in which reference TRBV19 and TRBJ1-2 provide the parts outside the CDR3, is DGGITQSPKYLFRKEGQNVTLSCEQNLNHDAMYWYRQDPGQGLRLIYYSQIVNDFQKGDIAEGYSVSREKKESFPLTVTSAQKNPTAFYLCASTGWAGEGYTFGSGTRLTVV.

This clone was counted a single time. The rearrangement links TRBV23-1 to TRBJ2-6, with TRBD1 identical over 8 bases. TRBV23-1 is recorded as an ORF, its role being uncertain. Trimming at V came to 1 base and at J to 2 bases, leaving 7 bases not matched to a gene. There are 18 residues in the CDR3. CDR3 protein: CASSQFFQGAPGANVLTF. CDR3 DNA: TGCGCCAGCAGTCAATTTTTCCAGGGGGCGCCTGGGGCCAACGTCCTGACTTTC.